This entry lists 9 T cell receptor beta chains sequenced from one sample in a study of neurological immune-mediated disorders. TCRdb reprocessed the 5' RACE reads via MiXCR and lists one record per CDR3 protein. This table holds 66,000 or so distinct CDR3 sequences, around 5.2% found once. The sequenced material came from PBMCs. The receptors derive from a woman in her twenties or thirties with multiple sclerosis.

This clonotype appeared a few times. The V gene is TRBV6-5, the J gene TRBJ1-1; a possible D gene is TRBD1 (5 bases). CDR3 size: 15 residues. Germline loops: CDR1 MNHEY, CDR2 SVGAGI. V was clipped by 6 bases and J by 0 bases, with 14 bases between them. CDR3 in DNA: TGTGCCAGCAGCGACAGTGGGCTGGTGAACACTGAAGCTTTCTTT. Amino acid sequence: CASSDSGLVNTEAFF.

This clonotype was seen repeatedly, ten times or more. This rearrangement joins TRBV2 to TRBJ1-2; D is ambiguous. In germline, CDR1 is SNHLY, CDR2 FYNNEI. The length of the CDR3 is 12 residues. Trimming removed 4 bases at V and 5 bases at J, with 8 bases between. The CDR3 region is CASSVHDYGYTF. CDR3 coding DNA: TGTGCCAGCAGTGTTCATGATTATGGCTACACCTTC. Full variable domain (missing parts from reference TRBV2 and TRBJ1-2): EPEVTQTPSHQVTQMGQEVILRCVPISNHLYFYWYRQILGQKVEFLVSFYNNEISEKSEIFDDQFSVERPDGSNFTLKIRSTKLEDSAMYFCASSVHDYGYTFGSGTRLTVV.

This clonotype was counted at least ten times. The chain recombines TRBV7-6 with TRBJ2-5; either TRBD1 or TRBD2 may supply D (5 bases each). CDR1 and CDR2 from the germline V gene are SGHVS and FNYEAQ. The V gene lost 0 bases and the J gene lost 4 bases, with 12 bases spanning the gap. The CDR3 has 15 amino acids. The DNA for the CDR3 is TGTGCCAGCAGCTTAGCGTGGGGGATCGGAGAGACCCAGTACTTC. It yields the protein CASSLAWGIGETQYF.

This clonotype was seen a handful of times. The chain recombines TRBV7-2 with TRBJ2-5; 11 nucleotides line up with TRBD2. The V and J ends lost 5 bases and 0 bases, in that order; junction bases with no gene match: 8. Germline V lookup: CDR1 SGHTA, CDR2 FQGNSA. This CDR3 is 17 amino acids long. CDR3 nucleotide sequence: TGTGCCAGCAGCGCCGGGACTAGCGGCGTGTACCAAGAGACCCAGTACTTC. Translation gives CASSAGTSGVYQETQYF. Full variable domain (rest looked up from reference TRBV7-2 and TRBJ2-5): GAGVSQSPSNKVTEKGKDVELRCDPISGHTALYWYRQSLGQGLEFLIYFQGNSAPDKSGLPSDRFSAERTGGSVSTLTIQRTQQEDSAVYLCASSAGTSGVYQETQYFGPGTRLLVL.

This clonotype was recorded a few times. The chain links TRBV10-3 to TRBJ2-3, with D possibly being TRBD2 (5 bases). This CDR3 is 16 amino acids long. The germline V gene encodes CDR1 ENHRY and CDR2 SYGVKD. Trimming took off 7 bases at V and 0 bases at J, with 17 bases between the two ends. This CDR3 reads CAITSVSGLSTDTQYF. The CDR3 DNA follows: TGTGCCATCACCTCGGTCTCGGGGTTGAGCACAGATACGCAGTATTTT.

This clonotype showed up many times. The chain is built from TRBV27 and TRBJ1-2; 7 nucleotides agree with TRBD1. The J segment lost 4 bases and the V segment lost 3 bases, leaving 2 bases of the junction unmatched. From germline, CDR1 is MNHEY and CDR2 SMNVEV (reference sequence). The CDR3 covers 13 residues. CDR3 sequence (DNA): TGTGCCAGCAGTTTCTACAGGGGCTATGGCTACACCTTC. Its protein product is CASSFYRGYGYTF.

This clonotype was detected ten times or more. The chain carries TRBV12-3 or TRBV12-4 and TRBJ2-2, with D unclear. This CDR3 region has 16 residues. Trimming stripped 5 bases from V and 0 bases from J, with 13 bases between. The CDR3 sequence is CASSPWFLPNTGELFF. The CDR3 bases are TGTGCCAGCAGTCCATGGTTCCTTCCGAACACCGGGGAGCTGTTTTTT.

This clonotype was found many times. The J gene is TRBJ2-2, the V gene TRBV5-1, with D maybe TRBD2 (5 bases). Between the trimmed V and J ends, which lost 1 base and 1 base, there was a span of 11 bases. CDR3 length: 16 residues. Looked up from germline, CDR1 is SGHRS and CDR2 is YFSETQ. The CDR3: CASSLSLGLNTGELFF. DNA of the CDR3: TGCGCCAGCAGCTTGTCTCTTGGACTGAACACCGGGGAGCTGTTTTTT.

This clonotype was counted ten times or more. The chain has TRBV20-1 and TRBJ1-1; D is ambiguous. CDR3 size: 11 residues. V lost 6 bases, J lost 5 bases, and 10 bases lay in between. CDR1 and CDR2 from the germline V gene are DFQATT and SNEGSKA (reference sequence). The CDR3 region has the DNA TGCAGTGCCCGGTCGGGAACTGAAGCTTTCTTT. Its translation: CSARSGTEAFF.